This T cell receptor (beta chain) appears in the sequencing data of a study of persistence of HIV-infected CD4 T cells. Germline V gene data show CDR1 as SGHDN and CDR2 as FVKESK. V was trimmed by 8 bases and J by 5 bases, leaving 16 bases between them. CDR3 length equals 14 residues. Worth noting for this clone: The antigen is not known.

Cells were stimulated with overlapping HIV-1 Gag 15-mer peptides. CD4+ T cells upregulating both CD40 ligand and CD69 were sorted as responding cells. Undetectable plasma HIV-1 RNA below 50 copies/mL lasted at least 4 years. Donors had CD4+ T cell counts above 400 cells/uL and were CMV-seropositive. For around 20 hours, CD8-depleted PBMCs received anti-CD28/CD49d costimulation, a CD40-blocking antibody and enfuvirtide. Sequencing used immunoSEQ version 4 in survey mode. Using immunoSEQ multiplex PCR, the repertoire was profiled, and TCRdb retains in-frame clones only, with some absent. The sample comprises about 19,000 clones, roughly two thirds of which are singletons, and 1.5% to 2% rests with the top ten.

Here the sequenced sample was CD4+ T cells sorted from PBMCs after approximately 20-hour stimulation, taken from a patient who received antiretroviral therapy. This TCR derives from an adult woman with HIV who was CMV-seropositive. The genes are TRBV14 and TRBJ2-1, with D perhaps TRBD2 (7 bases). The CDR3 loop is CASSRGAGHNEQFF. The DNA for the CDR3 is TGTGCCAGCTCCCGGGGGGCGGGGCACAATGAGCAGTTCTTC.